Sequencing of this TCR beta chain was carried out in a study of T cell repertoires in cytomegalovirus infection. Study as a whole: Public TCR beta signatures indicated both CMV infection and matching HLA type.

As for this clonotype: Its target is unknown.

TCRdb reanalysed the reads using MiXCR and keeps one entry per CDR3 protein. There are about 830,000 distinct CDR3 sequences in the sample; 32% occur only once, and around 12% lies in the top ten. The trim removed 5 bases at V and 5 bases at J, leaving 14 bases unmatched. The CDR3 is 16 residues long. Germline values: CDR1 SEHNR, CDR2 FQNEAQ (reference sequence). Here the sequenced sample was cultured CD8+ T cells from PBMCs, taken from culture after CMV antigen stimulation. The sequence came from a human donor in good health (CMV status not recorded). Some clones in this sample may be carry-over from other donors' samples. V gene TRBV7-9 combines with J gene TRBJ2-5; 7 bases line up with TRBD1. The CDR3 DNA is TGTGCCAGCAGCAATAGCCGGGACAGAGTGCGGGAGACCCAGTACTTC. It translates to CASSNSRDRVRETQYF.